Each of the 6 T cell receptor beta chains below was sequenced from the same sample in a study of cytomegalovirus exposure and HLA in healthy donors. Researchers ran the PCR with 60 Vbeta and 13 Jbeta primers. Generated by immunoSEQ multiplex PCR, the TCRdb table keeps only in-frame clones and is missing some. The ten most abundant clones cover about 2.2% of a sample with approximately 50,000 clones. The sample taken for sequencing was PBMCs. All receptors derive from a female donor in good health and CMV-seronegative.

The chain couples TRBV6-5 to TRBJ1-3; perhaps TRBD1 as D (5 bases). This CDR3 region has 14 residues. V lost 3 bases, J lost 0 bases, and 6 bases lay in between. Germline V gives CDR1 MNHEY, CDR2 SVGAGI. The CDR3 spells CASSYDSSGNTIYF. The CDR3 DNA reads TGTGCCAGCAGTTATGACAGCTCTGGAAACACCATATATTTT.

The chain recombines TRBV4-2 with TRBJ1-6; a weak D match, TRBD1 (5 bases). CDR1 and CDR2 from the germline V gene are LGHNA and YNFKEQ. This CDR3 contains 17 residues. Between the trimmed V and J ends, which lost 1 base and 10 bases, there was a span of 20 bases. As DNA, the CDR3 is TGTGCCAGCAGCCAAGCCGAAGCAGGGAAATGGGAATCACCCCTCCACTTT. This translates into CASSQAEAGKWESPLHF.

Comments on this clone: An end of the junction does not agree with germline; a read error may underlie this. V and J are TRBV18 and TRBJ1-3, with a tentative D call TRBD1 (5 bases). CDR3 length: 16 amino acids. Germline V gene sequence: CDR1 KGHSH, CDR2 LQKENI. In DNA, the CDR3 is TGTGCCAGCGCACCAGGGAGAGCCTGGTCTGGAAACACCATATATTTT. This translates into CASAPGRAWSGNTIYF.

The chain combines TRBV30 with TRBJ2-7; D possibly corresponds to TRBD1 (6 bases). V lost 0 bases to trimming and J lost 0 bases, with 9 bases between them. There are 14 residues in the CDR3. Germline CDR1 GTSNPN, CDR2 SVGIG (reference sequence). The CDR3, as DNA: TGTGCCTGGAGTGTAGAACAGGGCTCCTACGAGCAGTACTTC. It encodes CAWSVEQGSYEQYF.

The gene calls are TRBV19 and TRBJ1-2, with D possibly TRBD1 on 5 matching bases. Germline CDR1 is LNHDA and CDR2 is SQIVND (reference sequence). V dropped 8 bases and J dropped 6 bases, with 19 bases sitting between them. The CDR3 length is 14 residues. The DNA for the CDR3 is TGTGCCAGTGGCTTGTTAGCGGGGGTACATGGCTACACCTTC. This encodes CASGLLAGVHGYTF. The full variable domain, completed using reference TRBV19 and TRBJ1-2, is DGGITQSPKYLFRKEGQNVTLSCEQNLNHDAMYWYRQDPGQGLRLIYYSQIVNDFQKGDIAEGYSVSREKKESFPLTVTSAQKNPTAFYLCASGLLAGVHGYTFGSGTRLTVV.

The V gene is TRBV5-6, the J gene TRBJ1-1; TRBD1 agrees at 9 bases. Germline trimming cut 2 bases from V and 0 bases from J; bases unmatched to any gene: 8. From germline, CDR1 is SGHDT and CDR2 YYEEEE. CDR3 length: 17 residues. CDR3 amino acids: CASSFGQGSDMNTEAFF. The CDR3, as DNA: TGTGCCAGCAGCTTCGGACAGGGGTCTGATATGAACACTGAAGCTTTCTTT.